This entry is about one T cell receptor beta chain. The data belong to a study of T cell changes during pregnancy in multiple sclerosis. Assay used: immunoSEQ multiplex PCR; TCRdb lists only in-frame clones, some missing. The sample yields under 100,000 clones, around 90% seen once. The CDR3 is 13 amino acids. CDR1 is MNHEY, CDR2 SVGAGI, per germline. Deletions cut 4 bases from V and 12 bases from J, with 16 bases between. This chain uses TRBV6-5 with TRBJ2-1, with D perhaps matching TRBD2 (6 bases). The TCR was taken from a female donor in good health, enrolled as a control in a pregnancy study. Sequenced here: peripheral blood, sampled in the first trimester of pregnancy. In nucleotides, the CDR3 is TGTGCCAGCAGTTCCGATGGGGGGTTCCGGCAGTTCTTC. It translates to CASSSDGGFRQFF.